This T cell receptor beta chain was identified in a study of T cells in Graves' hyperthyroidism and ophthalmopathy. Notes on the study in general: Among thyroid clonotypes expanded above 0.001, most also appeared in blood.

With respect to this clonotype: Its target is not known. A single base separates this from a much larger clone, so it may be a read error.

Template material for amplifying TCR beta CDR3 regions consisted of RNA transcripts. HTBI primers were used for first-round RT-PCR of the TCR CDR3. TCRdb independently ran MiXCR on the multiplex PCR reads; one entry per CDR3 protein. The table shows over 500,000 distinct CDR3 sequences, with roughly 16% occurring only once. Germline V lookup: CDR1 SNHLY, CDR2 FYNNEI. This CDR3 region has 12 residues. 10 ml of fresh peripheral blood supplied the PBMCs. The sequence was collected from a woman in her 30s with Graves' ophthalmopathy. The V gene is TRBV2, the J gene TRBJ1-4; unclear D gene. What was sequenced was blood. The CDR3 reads CASIRGNEKLLF. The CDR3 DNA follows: TGTGCCAGCATACGAGGGAATGAAAAACTGCTTTTT.